These 6 T cell receptor beta chains originate from one sample sequenced in a study of blood T cell repertoires in COVID-19. Here immunoSEQ multiplex PCR was the method, and the copy in TCRdb shows in-frame clones only, minus some. The sample has under 200,000 clones; approximately 91% are singletons. Specimen: peripheral blood. The receptors come from a man aged 18 to 30 with acute or convalescent COVID-19.

V usage is TRBV5-4 and J usage is TRBJ2-3; D may be TRBD2 (6 bases). V lost 4 bases, J lost 5 bases, and 17 bases lay in between. CDR1 is SGHNT and CDR2 is YYREEE in the germline V gene (reference sequence). This CDR3 region has 15 residues. Here the CDR3 reads CASSEGLSLLDTQYF. As DNA, the CDR3 is TGTGCCAGCAGCGAGGGACTTTCCTTATTAGATACGCAGTATTTT.

The rearrangement joins TRBV27 to TRBJ2-2, with TRBD2 as a possible D gene (7 bases). V was cut by 3 bases and J by 11 bases, with 19 bases left in between. Germline V lookup: CDR1 MNHEY, CDR2 SMNVEV (reference sequence). The CDR3 is made up of 15 amino acids. CDR3 in DNA: TGTGCCAGCAGTTTTTCGTGGGGGGGGGCGAAAGAGCTGTTTTTT. Its protein is CASSFSWGGAKELFF.

V and J are TRBV20-1 and TRBJ2-5; TRBD1 agrees at 7 bases. V lost 3 bases to trimming and J lost 5 bases; unmatched junction nucleotides: 15. The germline V gene has CDR1 DFQATT and CDR2 SNEGSKA (reference sequence). CDR3 length equals 16 residues. CDR3 coding DNA: TGCAGTGCTAGTAGCCCCCAGGGGGTTATGGTTGAGACCCAGTACTTC. Translated, it gives CSASSPQGVMVETQYF.

V and J are TRBV30 and TRBJ1-6, with D perhaps TRBD1 (6 bases). V lost 3 bases and J 2 bases, leaving 14 bases between the germline ends. The CDR3 extends over 16 amino acids. CDR1 and CDR2 (germline): GTSNPN, SVGIG (reference sequence). CDR3 in amino acids: CAWRTQGTAYNSPLHF. The CDR3 bases are TGTGCCTGGAGGACCCAGGGGACCGCCTATAATTCACCCCTCCACTTT.

The chain combines TRBV27 with TRBJ2-7, with 7 bases aligning to TRBD1. Germline V CDR1 and CDR2: MNHEY, SMNVEV (reference sequence). This CDR3 region has 14 residues. V lost 7 bases, J lost 1 base, and 7 bases stayed unmatched. CDR3 region: CASKLTGISYEQYF. CDR3 in DNA: TGTGCCAGCAAACTGACAGGGATATCCTACGAGCAGTACTTC.

The gene calls are TRBV18 and TRBJ2-1; TRBD2 is a possible D gene (5 bases). V was clipped by 1 base and J by 5 bases, with 12 bases between them. Germline lookup yields CDR1 KGHSH and CDR2 LQKENI. This CDR3 is 15 amino acids long. The DNA for the CDR3 is TGTGCCAGCTCACCACTAGGGAGTTTGCACAATGAGCAGTTCTTC. Its translation: CASSPLGSLHNEQFF. Using reference TRBV18 and TRBJ2-1 for the parts outside the CDR3, the full variable domain is NAGVMQNPRHLVRRRGQEARLRCSPMKGHSHVYWYRQLPEEGLKFMVYLQKENIIDESGMPKERFSAEFPKEGPSILRIQQVVRGDSAAYFCASSPLGSLHNEQFFGPGTRLTVL.